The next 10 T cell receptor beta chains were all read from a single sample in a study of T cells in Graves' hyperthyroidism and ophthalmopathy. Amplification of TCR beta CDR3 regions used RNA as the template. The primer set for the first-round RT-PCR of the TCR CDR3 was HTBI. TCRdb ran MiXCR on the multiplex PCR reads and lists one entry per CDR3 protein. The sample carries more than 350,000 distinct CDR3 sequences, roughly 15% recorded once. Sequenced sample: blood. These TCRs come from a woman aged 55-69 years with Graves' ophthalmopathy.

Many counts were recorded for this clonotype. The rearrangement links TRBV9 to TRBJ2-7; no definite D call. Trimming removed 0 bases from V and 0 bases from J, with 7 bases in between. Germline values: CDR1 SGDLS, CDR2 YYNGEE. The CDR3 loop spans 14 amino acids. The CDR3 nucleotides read TGTGCCAGCAGCGTAGGGTCAGTCTCCTACGAGCAGTACTTC. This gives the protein CASSVGSVSYEQYF. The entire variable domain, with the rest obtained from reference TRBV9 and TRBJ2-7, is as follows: DSGVTQTPKHLITATGQRVTLRCSPRSGDLSVYWYQQSLDQGLQFLIQYYNGEERAKGNILERFSAQQFPDLHSELNLSSLELGDSALYFCASSVGSVSYEQYFGPGTRLTVT.

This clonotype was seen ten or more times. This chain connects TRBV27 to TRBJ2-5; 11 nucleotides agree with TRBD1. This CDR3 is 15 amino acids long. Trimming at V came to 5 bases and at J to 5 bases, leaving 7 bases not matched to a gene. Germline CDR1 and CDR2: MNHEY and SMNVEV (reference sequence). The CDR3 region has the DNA TGTGCCAGCAGTAGCCGGACAGGGGGCTTGGAGACCCAGTACTTC. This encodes CASSSRTGGLETQYF.

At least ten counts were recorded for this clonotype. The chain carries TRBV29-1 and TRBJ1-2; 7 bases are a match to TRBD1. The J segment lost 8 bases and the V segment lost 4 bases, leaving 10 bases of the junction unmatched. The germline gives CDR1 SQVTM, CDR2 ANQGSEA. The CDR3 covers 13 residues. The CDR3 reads CSVVVTGAEGYTF. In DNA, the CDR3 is TGCAGCGTTGTAGTCACAGGGGCTGAGGGCTACACCTTC.

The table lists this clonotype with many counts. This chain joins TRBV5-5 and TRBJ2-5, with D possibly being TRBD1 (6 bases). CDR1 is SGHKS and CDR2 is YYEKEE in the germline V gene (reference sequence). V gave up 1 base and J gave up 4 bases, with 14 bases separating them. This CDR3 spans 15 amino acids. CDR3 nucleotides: TGTGCCAGCAGCTTGCTCCGACAGGTCGTAGAGACCCAGTACTTC. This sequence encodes CASSLLRQVVETQYF.

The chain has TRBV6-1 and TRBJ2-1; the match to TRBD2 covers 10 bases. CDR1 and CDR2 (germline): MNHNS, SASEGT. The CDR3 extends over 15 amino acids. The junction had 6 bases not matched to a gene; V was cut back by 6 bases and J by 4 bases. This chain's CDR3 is CASRAGLASYNEQFF. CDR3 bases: TGTGCCAGCAGGGCGGGACTAGCGAGTTACAATGAGCAGTTCTTC.

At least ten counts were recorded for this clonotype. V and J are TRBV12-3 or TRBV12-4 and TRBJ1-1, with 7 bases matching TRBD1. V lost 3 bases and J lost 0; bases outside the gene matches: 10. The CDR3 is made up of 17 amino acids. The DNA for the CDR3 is TGTGCCAGCAGTTTTACAACAGGGGTGTTTATGAACACTGAAGCTTTCTTT. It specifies CASSFTTGVFMNTEAFF.

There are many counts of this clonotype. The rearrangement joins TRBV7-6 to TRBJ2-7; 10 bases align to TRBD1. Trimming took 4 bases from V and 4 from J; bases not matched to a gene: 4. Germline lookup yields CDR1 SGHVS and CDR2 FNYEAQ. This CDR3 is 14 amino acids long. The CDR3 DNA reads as TGTGCCAGCAGCTACGGGACAGGGGCTTACGAGCAGTACTTC. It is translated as CASSYGTGAYEQYF. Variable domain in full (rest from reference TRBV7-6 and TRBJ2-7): GAGVSQSPRYKVTKRGQDVALRCDPISGHVSLYWYRQALGQGPEFLTYFNYEAQQDKSGLPNDRFSAERPEGSISTLTIQRTEQRDSAMYRCASSYGTGAYEQYFGPGTRLTVT.

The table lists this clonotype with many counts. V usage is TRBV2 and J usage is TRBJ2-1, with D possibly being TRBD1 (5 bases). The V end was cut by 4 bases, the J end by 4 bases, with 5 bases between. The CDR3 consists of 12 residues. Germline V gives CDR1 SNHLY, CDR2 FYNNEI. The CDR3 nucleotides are TGTGCCAGCAGTGGACAGTACAATGAGCAGTTCTTC. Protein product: CASSGQYNEQFF.

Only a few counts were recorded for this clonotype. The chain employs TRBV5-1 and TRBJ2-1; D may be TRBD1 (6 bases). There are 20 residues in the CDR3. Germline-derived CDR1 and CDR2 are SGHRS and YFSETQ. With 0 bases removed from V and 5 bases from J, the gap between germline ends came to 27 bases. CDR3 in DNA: TGCGCCAGCAGCTTGGCCCTTAAGTCCGCCCCAGGGGAAGACAACAATGAGCAGTTCTTC. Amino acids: CASSLALKSAPGEDNNEQFF.

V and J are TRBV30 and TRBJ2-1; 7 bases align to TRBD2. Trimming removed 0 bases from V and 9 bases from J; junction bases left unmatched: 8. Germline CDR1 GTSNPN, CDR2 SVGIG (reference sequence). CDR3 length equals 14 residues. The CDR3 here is CAWSVGTSVGEQFF. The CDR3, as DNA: TGTGCCTGGAGTGTAGGTACTAGCGTTGGTGAGCAGTTCTTC.